This entry features one TCR beta chain sequence. The antigen it binds to is not known. Qualities for individual bases were not recorded, and no much larger clone is one base off. The data originate from a study of blood T cell repertoires in COVID-19 (TCRdb year 2020). Broadly, across the study: Collaborator samples came from the United States, Italy and Spain and covered acute and convalescent phases of COVID-19. The material from the prospective study consisted of cDNA or gDNA derived from T cells, B-cell-depleted T cells, or PBMCs. Deeply sampled blood TCRbeta repertoires from subjects exposed to, actively infected with, or recovered from COVID-19 were included in the dataset. A freely available public database, intended as a resource for researchers studying the immune response to SARS-CoV-2, is where the repertoires were released. A de-identified subject ID, COVID-19 status, age in years and sex were almost always included in the sample metadata. Samples were obtained from the ongoing ImmuneRACE study (first 160 participants) and from 1,000 to 1,500 subjects provided by 6 global collaborators. HLA class I and class II types, where available, came from metadata supplied by the sample provider rather than from assay-based typing.

Participants in the prospective study were aged 18 to 89 years, lived in more than 20 United States geographic areas, and enrolled through a virtual design. To assign participants to cohorts, the prospective study relied on clinical history that participants themselves reported in a screening survey and a study questionnaire. Each participant in the prospective study had whole blood, serum and a nasopharyngeal or oropharyngeal swab collected by mobile phlebotomists. Over an approximately 2-month period, participants in the prospective study had the option of providing additional blood draws and questionnaires. Prospective study blood samples were shipped either frozen or at room temperature before DNA extraction. Points the paper makes about the study in general: The quantity of clinical and demographic metadata differed by source and by participant and was supplied without curation.

TCRbeta CDR3 regions were amplified from genomic DNA using the immunoSEQ Assay, a bias-controlled multiplex PCR. The original pipeline was this. The number of nucleated cells in each sample was estimated by amplification of reference gene primers within the assay. Sequence reads were collapsed and filtered to measure the absolute abundance of every unique TCRbeta CDR3 rearrangement. For each sample, productive Simpson clonality was calculated as the square root of Simpson's diversity index over productive rearrangements. The table comes from immuneACCESS by way of TCRdb, which keeps in-frame sequences with V and J called. Part of the clones is missing from these tables; in studies checked, under half for an unresolved V gene and the rest for unknown reasons. The V and J calls and clone size come from that table; D and trimming were worked out from the DNA. The sample records 400,000 or so clones, 88% of which are singletons. The ten largest clones add up to 2% to 2.5% of the sample.

The clonotype was recovered from a woman in her forties with acute COVID-19. The specimen was PBMCs or T cells enriched from blood (not recorded which).

CDR3 sequence: CASSRTGTTEAFF. The DNA sequence is as follows: TGTGCCAGCAGTAGGACAGGGACCACTGAAGCTTTCTTT. The rearrangement joined TRBV12-3 or TRBV12-4 to TRBJ1-1; a stretch of 8 junction bases matches TRBD1. V is trimmed back by 5 bases and J by 4 bases, and the junction contains 3 bases that no gene match accounts for. The CDR3, from cysteine to phenylalanine, totals 13 residues. The read is trimmed to its CDR3 DNA, 39 bases read in frame from base 1.